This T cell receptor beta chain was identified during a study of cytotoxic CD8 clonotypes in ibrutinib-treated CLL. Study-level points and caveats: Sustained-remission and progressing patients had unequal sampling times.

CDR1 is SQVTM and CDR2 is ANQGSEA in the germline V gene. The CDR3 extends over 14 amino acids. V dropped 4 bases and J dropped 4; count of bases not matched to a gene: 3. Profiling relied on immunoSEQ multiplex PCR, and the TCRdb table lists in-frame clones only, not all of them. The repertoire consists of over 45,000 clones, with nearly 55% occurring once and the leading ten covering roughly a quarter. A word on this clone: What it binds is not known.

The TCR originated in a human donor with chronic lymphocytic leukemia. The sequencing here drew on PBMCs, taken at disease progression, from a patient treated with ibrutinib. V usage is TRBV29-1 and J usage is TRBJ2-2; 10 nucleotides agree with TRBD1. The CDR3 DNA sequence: TGCAGCGTTGCCGGGACAGGGGCCACCGGGGAGCTGTTTTTT. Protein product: CSVAGTGATGELFF.